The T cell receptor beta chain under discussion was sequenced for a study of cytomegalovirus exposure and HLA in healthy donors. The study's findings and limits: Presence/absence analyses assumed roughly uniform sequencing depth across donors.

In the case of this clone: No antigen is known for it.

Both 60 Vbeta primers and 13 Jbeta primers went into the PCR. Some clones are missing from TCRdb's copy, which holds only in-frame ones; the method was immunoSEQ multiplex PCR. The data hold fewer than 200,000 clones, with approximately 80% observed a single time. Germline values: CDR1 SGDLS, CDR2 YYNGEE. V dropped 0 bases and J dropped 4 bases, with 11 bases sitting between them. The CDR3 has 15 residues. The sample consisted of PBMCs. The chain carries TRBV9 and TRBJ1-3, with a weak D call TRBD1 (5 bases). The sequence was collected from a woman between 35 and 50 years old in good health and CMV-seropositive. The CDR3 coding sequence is TGTGCCAGCAGCGTAGAGCGGGGGGTAGGAAACACCATATATTTT. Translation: CASSVERGVGNTIYF.